What follows are 7 T cell receptor beta chains derived from one specimen sequenced in a study of blood T cell repertoires in COVID-19. Generated by immunoSEQ multiplex PCR, the TCRdb table keeps only in-frame clones and is missing some. The sample yields about 110,000 clones, around 76% seen once. The source material was peripheral blood. The receptors here all came from a woman aged 80 or over with acute or convalescent COVID-19.

This chain joins TRBV4-2 and TRBJ2-3; 8 bases line up with TRBD2. Germline CDR1 LGHNA, CDR2 YNFKEQ. V was pared by 2 bases and J by 5 bases, with 9 bases of the junction left unmatched. The CDR3 contains 16 residues. CDR3 loop: CASSQSPGGARDTQYF. CDR3 nucleotides: TGTGCCAGCAGCCAAAGTCCCGGGGGGGCGAGAGATACGCAGTATTTT.

The chain carries TRBV18 and TRBJ1-5; no definite D call. The CDR3 has 17 residues. CDR1 KGHSH and CDR2 LQKENI come from the germline V gene. Trimming removed 6 bases at V and 1 base at J, with 19 bases between. CDR3 in amino acids: CASSLDQGGWSNQPQHF. The CDR3 coding sequence is TGTGCCAGCTCCTTGGATCAAGGCGGATGGAGCAATCAGCCCCAGCATTTT. The variable domain in full, with the rest retrieved from reference TRBV18 and TRBJ1-5, is NAGVMQNPRHLVRRRGQEARLRCSPMKGHSHVYWYRQLPEEGLKFMVYLQKENIIDESGMPKERFSAEFPKEGPSILRIQQVVRGDSAAYFCASSLDQGGWSNQPQHFGDGTRLSIL.

This clone was seen a few times. This chain joins TRBV12-2 and TRBJ1-2; the D segment call TRBD1 is taken from the table without a DNA check. TRBV12-2 is termed a pseudogene. The CDR3 is 17 residues long. CDR3 residues: CASRNTGSAYPWYGYTF. The CDR3 DNA sequence: TGTGCAAGTCGGAACACAGGGAGCGCCTATCCTTGGTATGGCTACACCTTC.

Here the CDR3 reads CASSYSTTSRETQYF. CDR3 sequence (DNA): TGTGCCAGCAGTTACTCCACGACTAGTCGGGAGACCCAGTACTTC. V and J are TRBV6-2 or TRBV6-3 and TRBJ2-5; the D gene is possibly TRBD2 (6 bases). This CDR3 has 15 residues. Germline lookup yields CDR1 MNHEY and CDR2 SVGEGT. Deletions cut 0 bases from V and 5 bases from J, with 13 bases between.

The chain recombines TRBV6-1 with TRBJ1-4; no definite D call. V lost 6 bases and J lost 0, with 8 bases in between. The CDR3 is 14 residues long. Germline CDR1 is MNHNS and CDR2 is SASEGT. The CDR3 DNA reads TGTGCCAGCAGGCCCCCGGCAACTAATGAAAAACTGTTTTTT. As protein: CASRPPATNEKLFF.

This clone was picked up a small number of times. The rearrangement joins TRBV6-5 to TRBJ2-7; weak D call: TRBD1 (6 bases). The ends were cut back, 6 bases at V and 11 bases at J, with 26 bases in the middle. The CDR3 covers 15 residues. Germline CDR1 reads MNHEY; CDR2 reads SVGAGI. As DNA, the CDR3 is TGTGCCAGCAGCCCCCCAGGGGCAGGGCTACGGAGAAAGTACTTC. Its protein product is CASSPPGAGLRRKYF.

The chain combines TRBV28 with TRBJ1-5, with D tentatively TRBD1 (5 bases). V gave up 6 bases and J gave up 9 bases, with 15 bases separating them. This CDR3 comprises 13 residues. Germline CDR1 reads MDHEN; CDR2 reads SYDVKM. This chain's CDR3 is CASSWDFAWPQHF. CDR3 in DNA: TGTGCCAGCAGCTGGGACTTTGCCTGGCCCCAGCATTTT.